This T cell receptor (delta chain) came from a study of γδ T cells in repeated Plasmodium falciparum infection. TCRdb re-called the multiplex PCR reads using CATT. Seen here are over 90,000 delta-chain clones, approximately 1% observed once, and the top ten hold 9.5% to 10%. Flow sorting of PBMC yielded separate Vgamma9/Vdelta2+ and Vdelta2-negative gammadelta T cell populations for bulk repertoire analysis. The CDR3 totals 14 residues. Germline V gives CDR1 TSWWSYY, CDR2 QGS. V lost 8 bases and J lost 3, with 16 bases in between. Sample share makes this clone medium-sized. Other DNA sequences in the same sample also yield this CDR3.

The sequencing sample was made of gamma-delta T cells from blood. This receptor was obtained from a pool of human donors (malaria-infected and uninfected, not separated). The chain joins TRDV1 to TRDJ1, with D unresolved. As DNA, the CDR3 is TGTGCTCTTTACGCTCCCTGGAGGGCCGATAAACTCATCTTT. It translates to CALYAPWRADKLIF.